This TCR beta chain is drawn from a study of OX40 agonist ivuxolimab in advanced cancers. Trimming removed 4 bases from V and 6 bases from J, with 11 bases in between. The CDR3 length is 13 residues. Germline CDR1 and CDR2: WNHNN and SYGVQD (reference sequence). Only in-frame clones appear in the TCRdb table, and some are missing; sequencing was by immunoSEQ multiplex PCR. The sample yields about 80,000 clones, approximately 85% seen once. The chain is built from TRBV10-1 and TRBJ2-3, with D possibly TRBD2 on 5 matching bases. The TCR was taken from an adult with an advanced solid tumor such as melanoma, head and neck, liver or kidney cancer. The sequenced sample was CD4+ or CD8+ T cells sorted from blood, obtained in a trial of the OX40 agonist ivuxolimab. The CDR3 region has the DNA TGCGCCAGCAGTGTTAACTCGGGGGATACGCAGTATTTT. Amino acid sequence: CASSVNSGDTQYF.